This T cell receptor (beta chain) was identified during a study of early stage breast cancer tumors (dated by TCRdb to between 2016 and 2019). In the study overall: Of the approximately 16 invasive breast tumors, twelve were found to be estrogen receptor-positive, progesterone receptor-positive and HER2-negative. The samples as a whole yielded about 2,400,000 detected templates, corresponding to about 1 million unique clonotypes. Most of the 12 ER+/PR+/HER2- tumors were invasive ductal carcinomas, while the other four were invasive lobular carcinomas. On average, each sample had about 10-fold read coverage.

A remark on this clone: Its specific antigen is unknown. No base-level quality is on record; no much larger clone is a single base apart.

Two independent genomic DNA replicates were amplified for each sample, with around 0.5 ug used for blood and around 1.5 ug for tumor or normal breast. Following the manufacturer's instructions, the ImmunoSeq Intro kit was used to carry out TCRB sequencing on genomic DNA. The multiplex PCR ran for 30 to 35 cycles using proprietary primers and spike-in control sequences for absolute quantification. Single-end 150-bp reads were used to sequence an 87-bp fragment covering the CDR3 and the flanking V and J genes. Seven samples, with two replicates for each sample, were multiplexed per lane of an Illumina MiSeq using version 3.0 chemistry. Under the source paper's analysis protocol: Raw data were processed by the vendor's proprietary pipeline, with both replicates merged into one result per sample. A clonotype was defined as productive rearrangements that share the same V-gene family, CDR3 amino acid sequence and J-gene segment. Clonality was calculated as 1 minus the normalized Shannon entropy (Pielou evenness) of TCRB abundances. T cell density was estimated as total templates divided by the number of input cells, with the number of input cells inferred from the DNA input amount. Recon, run with its default parameters, was used to estimate overall repertoire diversity and clonality. Clonotypes with over 0.1% abundance in tumor and at least 32-fold higher abundance in tumor than in normal breast were defined as tumor-enriched. This is the immuneACCESS table as TCRdb keeps it, with only in-frame sequences that have V and J called. A part of the clones is gone; compared with another copy, unresolved V genes explain less than half, and the rest is unexplained. For V, J and clone size, that table is used; D and trimming come from the DNA. The sample profile shows about 30,000 clones; approximately 76% of them were found once. The top ten clonotypes cover roughly a third of the sample.

Per the germline V gene, SGHAT is the CDR1 and FQNNGV is the CDR2. Trimming takes 5 bases from V and 6 bases from J, and the germline ends sit 11 bases apart. The CDR3 holds 13 amino acids from the cysteine to the phenylalanine. The entry retains the CDR3 DNA only, 39 bases that are in frame from base 1. The study profiled bulk TCR beta-chain repertoires in matched peripheral blood, tumor and adjacent normal breast tissue taken from approximately 15 patients with early-stage breast cancer. Before surgery, whole blood (roughly 4.5-11 mL) was collected into EDTA tubes and processed within 2 hours. Peripheral blood mononuclear cells were isolated by Ficoll-Paque centrifugation in SepMate-50 tubes. For storage in liquid nitrogen, PBMCs were cryopreserved as aliquots of roughly 2 to 4.5 million cells in about 90% FBS with about 10% DMSO. Genomic DNA was extracted with the Qiagen AllPrep DNA/RNA Mini kit.

On the study overall, not on this receptor specifically: The small cohort size prevented analysis by tumor subtype. Enriched TCRB sequences shared across patients were mostly commonly generated sequences, unlikely to play an important role in the tumor microenvironment. Repertoires from blood and normal breast were more alike than repertoires from blood and tumor, and in about 90% of the 16 patients, comparing each tissue with blood separated tumor from normal. Sequencing bulk genomic DNA from unsorted cells could not capture chain pairing or functional markers like CD4, CD8 and FOXP3. Compared with adjacent normal breast tissue, tumors had higher clonality and roughly 2.5-fold greater T cell density.

The material sequenced was blood. The V and J segments used are TRBV11-2 and TRBJ2-1, with the D gene uncertain. The TCR comes from a person in their fifties with breast cancer. The nucleotide sequence is TGTGCCAGCAGCCTCAGAGCTTTCAATGAGCAGTTCTTC. Translated, this is CASSLRAFNEQFF.